This TCR beta chain was recovered during a study of a mutant IDH1 vaccine in newly diagnosed glioma (dated by TCRdb to about 2021). About the full investigation: Patients received eight vaccinations in weeks 1, 3, 5, 7, 11, 15, 19 and 23, corresponding to visits V03 through V10. Before enrollment, patients had received standard therapy of radiotherapy alone, temozolomide alone, or radiochemotherapy with temozolomide; most received the combination. For exploratory analyses, longitudinal TCRB deep sequencing was carried out in more than 20 treated patients wherever samples were available. Vaccination started 4-6 weeks after radiotherapy alone, or was given together with temozolomide cycles in the groups whose treatment included chemotherapy. Six visits were used for peripheral blood collection: V03 (baseline), V05, V07, V10, V12 and V13. Of the 32 patients who were treated, approximately 60% were male and approximately 38% were female, and the mean age was about 40 years. What the study reported, not specific to this receptor: PBMC samples for TCRB deep sequencing were selected based on availability. According to the authors, sample limitations meant that analyses of patient blood samples could not be reproduced. Immune responses induced by the vaccine were seen in around 93% of patients across multiple MHC alleles. Changes in the top peripheral T cell clonotypes picked up by TCRB sequencing did not appear to be linked to pseudoprogression.

CDR1 is given as MGHRA and CDR2 as YSYEKL, both from the germline V gene. Including cysteine and phenylalanine, the CDR3 has 15 amino acids. CDR3 DNA is the only sequence kept; it has 45 bases, read in frame from the first base. Deletion took 1 base off V and 5 bases off J, with a span of 14 bases between the germline ends. About this clone: Its antigen has not been determined. The sample holds no much larger clone one base away, and base qualities are not on file.

To prepare the library, the immunoSEQ multiplex PCR assay was applied. Rearranged TCR beta chain sequences were amplified using the hsTCRB Kit according to the manufacturer's protocol. TCRB libraries were sequenced on an Illumina MiSeq. The paper's processing steps were these. The proprietary platform of the kit vendor was used for demultiplexing, trimming and gene mapping. TCRdb limited this immuneACCESS table to in-frame rearrangements with V and J called. A share of clones is missing; checked studies link under half to unresolved V genes, and the rest is unexplained. The D gene and trimming were derived from the DNA, and the V and J assignments and clone size from that table. The sample table contains roughly 38,000 clones; only one count was recorded for roughly 80% of them. The ten largest clones represent approximately 5.3% of the sample. Explained via the paper, the time point label denotes: week 23, last vaccination. Each vaccine dose was 300 ug of a 20-mer mutant IDH1 peptide in Montanide, given subcutaneously with topical imiquimod. The donors had newly diagnosed IDH1-mutant astrocytomas of WHO grade 3 or 4 that showed loss of nuclear ATRX. The samples were drawn from NOA16, a multicentre, single-arm, open-label phase I trial in Germany that tested a mutant IDH1 peptide vaccine in humans for the first time. Genomic DNA for TCRB sequencing was extracted from EDTA blood using the DNeasy Blood and Tissue Kit.

The starting material was PBMCs, obtained from a glioma patient whose treatment included an IDH1 peptide vaccine. The source is a man in his fifties with glioma. The rearrangement combines TRBV4-1 with TRBJ2-5, with a tentative D gene TRBD1 over 7 matching bases. The DNA is as follows: TGCGCCAGCAGCCAAGGCCCAGGGGGGAGTGAGACCCAGTACTTC. Translated, this is CASSQGPGGSETQYF.